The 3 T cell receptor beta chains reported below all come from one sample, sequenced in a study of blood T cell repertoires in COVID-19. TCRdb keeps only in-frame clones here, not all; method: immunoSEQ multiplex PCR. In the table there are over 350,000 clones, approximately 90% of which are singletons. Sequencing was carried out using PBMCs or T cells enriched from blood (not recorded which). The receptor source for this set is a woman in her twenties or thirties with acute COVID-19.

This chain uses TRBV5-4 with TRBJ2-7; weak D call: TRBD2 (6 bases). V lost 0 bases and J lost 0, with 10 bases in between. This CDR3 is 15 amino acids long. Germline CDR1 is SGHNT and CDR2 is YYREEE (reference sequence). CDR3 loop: CASSLAAGSSYEQYF. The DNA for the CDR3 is TGTGCCAGCAGCTTGGCGGCGGGGAGCTCCTACGAGCAGTACTTC.

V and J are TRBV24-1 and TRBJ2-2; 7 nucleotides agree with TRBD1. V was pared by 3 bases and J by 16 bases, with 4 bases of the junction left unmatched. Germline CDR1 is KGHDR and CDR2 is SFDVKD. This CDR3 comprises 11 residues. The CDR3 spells CATSDLGQSFF. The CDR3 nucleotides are TGTGCCACCAGTGATCTGGGACAGTCGTTTTTT.

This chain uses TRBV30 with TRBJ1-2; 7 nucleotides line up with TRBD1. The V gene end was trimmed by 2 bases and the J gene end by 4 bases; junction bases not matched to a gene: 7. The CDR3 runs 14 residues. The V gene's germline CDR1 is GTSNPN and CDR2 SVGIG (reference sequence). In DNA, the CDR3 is TGTGCCTGGAGTTCCGACAGGGCTATCTATGGCTACACCTTC. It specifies CAWSSDRAIYGYTF.